These T cell receptor beta chains were read from a single sample in a study of CD8 T cells in Susac syndrome. From the immunoSEQ multiplex PCR reads, TCRdb called clonotypes with MiXCR, one entry per CDR3 protein. The table shows hundreds of thousands of distinct CDR3 sequences, with about 95% occurring only once. The sequencing sample was made of CD4+ T cells from PBMCs. The source is a human donor with Susac syndrome. Both conserved end residues are part of each CDR3. A D gene is named only where the DNA matches it firmly. Clone size is stated in some rows and not others, as once, few, many or a class when expanded.

clone_size,v_call,d_call,j_call,cdr3_nt,cdr3_aa
.,TRBV20-1,.,TRBJ1-1,TGCAGTGCTAGATTTATAGATTGGGCGGCGAACACTGAAGCTTTCTTT,CSARFIDWAANTEAFF
.,TRBV6-2/TRBV6-3,TRBD1,TRBJ1-5,TGTGCCAGCATTACCGGGACAGGGGGCAATCAGCCCCAGCATTTT,CASITGTGGNQPQHF
.,TRBV30,.,TRBJ2-5,TGTGCCTGGAACGCAGGGCAGCCGATACAAGAGACCCAGTACTTC,CAWNAGQPIQETQYF
.,TRBV28,.,TRBJ2-2,TGTGCCAGCAGTTCCCCGGCACCAAACACCGGGGAGCTGTTTTTT,CASSSPAPNTGELFF
.,TRBV7-6,.,TRBJ1-5,TGTGCCAGCAGCCCCCTTATGGGACCCAATCAGCCCCAGCATTTT,CASSPLMGPNQPQHF
.,TRBV7-2,.,TRBJ1-1,TGTGCCAGCAGCTTAGCCCCGGGAGTCACTGAAGCTTTCTTT,CASSLAPGVTEAFF
.,TRBV2,TRBD1,TRBJ2-7,TGTGCCAGCAGTCCCGACAGGGGGCGGTACGAGCAGTACTTC,CASSPDRGRYEQYF
once,TRBV6-5,.,TRBJ2-5,TGTGCCAGCAAGCGTTCGCTCCAAGAGACCCAGTACTTC,CASKRSLQETQYF
.,TRBV7-8,.,TRBJ1-1,TGTGCCAGCAGCCTAACCCGACAAAACACTGAAGCTTTCTTT,CASSLTRQNTEAFF
.,TRBV6-6,.,TRBJ1-2,TGTGCCAGCATCCCCGCCGGAAGCTATGGCTACACCTTC,CASIPAGSYGYTF
.,TRBV5-1,TRBD1,TRBJ2-5,TGTGCCAGCAGCTTAGTACAGGGGGCTGGCGAGACCCAGTACTTC,CASSLVQGAGETQYF
once,TRBV4-2,TRBD2,TRBJ2-3,TGTGCCAGCAGCCAAGCCGGGACTAGCGGGGGGGCTATCACGTATTTT,CASSQAGTSGGAITYF
.,TRBV19,.,TRBJ1-1,TGTGCCAGTAGTATAGATCTGAGGACTGAAGCTTTCTTT,CASSIDLRTEAFF
.,TRBV19,.,TRBJ2-7,TGTGCCGGTAATCCGGGACGGGGAAGGGACGAGCAGTACTTC,CAGNPGRGRDEQYF
.,TRBV24-1,.,TRBJ1-1,TGTGCCACCAGATCGCACACTGAAGCTTTCTTT,CATRSHTEAFF
.,TRBV15,.,TRBJ1-6,TGTGCCACCAGCAGAGACAGGGGAAGAAATTCACCCCTCCACTTT,CATSRDRGRNSPLHF
few,TRBV5-1,.,TRBJ1-4,TGCGCCAGCGGTCCGGATAGAAATGAAAAACTGTTTTTT,CASGPDRNEKLFF
.,TRBV5-4,.,TRBJ2-2,TGTGCCAGCAGCTTGGAAGGGGGCACCGGGGAGCTGTTTTTT,CASSLEGGTGELFF
once,TRBV7-8,.,TRBJ1-1,TGTGCCAGCAGCTCACGCCACGAAGGAGAAGCTTTCTTT,CASSSRHEGEAFF
.,TRBV18,.,TRBJ1-1,TGTGCCAGCTGGGACGGGAATGCTGAAGCTTTCTTT,CASWDGNAEAFF
.,TRBV28,TRBD1,TRBJ1-1,TGTGCCAGCAGTTCACCGGGACAGGGAGGGAACACTGAAGCTTTCTTT,CASSSPGQGGNTEAFF
.,TRBV25-1,.,TRBJ1-1,TGTGCCAGCAGTGAATCGGGCCTGGGGGGGACTGAAGCTTTCTTT,CASSESGLGGTEAFF
.,TRBV15,TRBD2,TRBJ2-1,TGTGCCACGAGGCGGGGGAGCTCCTACAATGAGCAGTTCTTC,CATRRGSSYNEQFF
.,TRBV12-3/TRBV12-4,.,TRBJ2-1,TGTGCCAGCAGTTTAGTTGGCAGGGACAATGAGCAGTTCTTC,CASSLVGRDNEQFF
.,TRBV29-1,.,TRBJ1-1,TGCAGCGGGACAGACGAGGGGAACACTGAAGCTTTCTTT,CSGTDEGNTEAFF
.,TRBV25-1,.,TRBJ1-1,TGTGCCAGCAGTGACCCAGGGGTTTGGAACACTGAAGCTTTCTTT,CASSDPGVWNTEAFF
.,TRBV30,.,TRBJ1-5,TGTGCCTGGAGTACCGGGGGCAATCAGCCCCAGCATTTT,CAWSTGGNQPQHF
.,TRBV7-9,.,TRBJ2-3,TGTGCCAGCAGCTCTTCAGGGTTTTCTAGCACAGATACGCAGTATTTT,CASSSSGFSSTDTQYF
once,TRBV20-1,TRBD1,TRBJ1-2,TGCAGTGGCCCTACAGGGGGCAATGGCTACACCTTC,CSGPTGGNGYTF
few,TRBV2,.,TRBJ2-5,TGTGCCAGCAGTGAGCGAGAGACCCAGTACTTC,CASSERETQYF
.,TRBV3-1,.,TRBJ2-3,TGTGCCAGCAGCCAGGAATACCGCACAGATACGCAGTATTTT,CASSQEYRTDTQYF
.,TRBV5-1,.,TRBJ2-1,TGCGCCAGCAGCTTGGCTCAGAACTCCTACAATGAGCAGTTCTTC,CASSLAQNSYNEQFF
.,TRBV25-1,.,TRBJ1-4,TGTGCCAGTGGATCACAGGGCGGAGAAAAACTGTTTTTT,CASGSQGGEKLFF
.,TRBV20-1,TRBD2,TRBJ2-7,TGCAGTGCTAAGGCTAGCGGGGGGCCGACGTACGAGCAGTACTTC,CSAKASGGPTYEQYF
once,TRBV2,.,TRBJ1-2,TGTGCCAGCTTTGGTGGGGAATTATTCTCCGAATATGGCTACACCTTC,CASFGGELFSEYGYTF
.,TRBV20-1,.,TRBJ1-5,TGCAGTGCTAGCCCAGGGGCGGGAAGTAATCAGCCCCAGCATTTT,CSASPGAGSNQPQHF
.,TRBV5-8,TRBD1,TRBJ2-7,TGTGCCAGCAGCTTGGGAATCCCGGGACAGAGCTCCTACGAGCAGTACTTC,CASSLGIPGQSSYEQYF
.,TRBV23-1,.,TRBJ1-6,TGCGCCGGCAGTCTCTACGCAGGGGCCCTCCACTTT,CAGSLYAGALHF
.,TRBV11-2,.,TRBJ2-5,TGTGCCAGCAGCTTAGATCTTGGAGAATGGGAGACCCAGTACTTC,CASSLDLGEWETQYF
.,TRBV20-1,TRBD2,TRBJ2-5,TGCAGTGCCCGAGCGGGGCAAGAGACCCAGTACTTC,CSARAGQETQYF
.,TRBV30,TRBD1,TRBJ1-6,TGTGCCTGGAGTGGGGAGTTTGGCGGAGACAGGGGAGTAGGCTCACCCCTCCACTTT,CAWSGEFGGDRGVGSPLHF
.,TRBV6-5,.,TRBJ1-2,TGTGCCAGCAGTTACACCACCCGGACGGATGGCTACACCTTC,CASSYTTRTDGYTF
.,TRBV28,.,TRBJ1-5,TGTGCCAGCATAAATTTCCAGGGAAGCATCACCCTCAATCAGCCCCAGCATTTT,CASINFQGSITLNQPQHF
.,TRBV30,.,TRBJ1-5,TGTGCCTGGACCCGAGTGGGGTCCAATCAGCCCCAGCATTTT,CAWTRVGSNQPQHF
.,TRBV19,.,TRBJ2-5,TGTGCCAGTAGTATGTTGGTGGGAGAGACCCAGTACTTC,CASSMLVGETQYF
.,TRBV7-2,TRBD1,TRBJ2-1,TGTGCCAGCAGCCTCCAGGGGGAAACCTACAATGAGCAGTTCTTC,CASSLQGETYNEQFF
.,TRBV4-2,.,TRBJ1-2,TGTGCCAGCAGCCAAGATGTACAGGAATATGGCTACACCTTC,CASSQDVQEYGYTF
.,TRBV29-1,TRBD1,TRBJ1-1,TGCAGCGTCAACCCGACAGGGGCGAACACTGAAGCTTTCTTT,CSVNPTGANTEAFF
.,TRBV19,TRBD1,TRBJ2-6,TGTGCCAGTAGTGCACCTCGGGGACAGGGATCCTCTGGGGCCAACGTCCTGACTTTC,CASSAPRGQGSSGANVLTF
.,TRBV5-1,.,TRBJ2-7,TGCGCCAGCAGCTTGGGTAGTTCGGCCCAGCAGTACTTC,CASSLGSSAQQYF
.,TRBV20-1,.,TRBJ1-1,TGCAGTGCTCCCGGGACGGTGAACACTGAAGCTTTCTTT,CSAPGTVNTEAFF
.,TRBV6-1,TRBD1,TRBJ1-5,TGTGCCAGCAGAACGGGACAGGGTAGCAATCAGCCCCAGCATTTT,CASRTGQGSNQPQHF
.,TRBV25-1,.,TRBJ1-5,TGTGCCAGCGGGGGGGTAGGTAGCAATCAGCCCCAGCATTTT,CASGGVGSNQPQHF
once,TRBV4-1,.,TRBJ1-1,TGCGCCAGCAGCCGGGAGGGTGGGGGAAGCACTGAAGCTTTCTTT,CASSREGGGSTEAFF